This TCR beta chain comes out of a study of regulatory T cells in long-lasting Graves disease. This clonotype appeared many times. Time point described: persistent/refractory GD, antithyroid drugs over 5 years with positive TRAb. PBMC-derived RNA was used for the TCR library. Arm-PCR with iRepertoire HTBI primers amplified the CDR3 regions for these TCR beta libraries. One entry per CDR3 protein results from TCRdb running MiXCR on the multiplex PCR reads. Here the sample spans roughly 450,000 distinct CDR3 sequences, approximately 23% being singletons. This clonotype originated in a female donor with Graves disease. The sample consisted of peripheral blood mononuclear cells (PBMCs), taken when the disease was refractory, from a patient treated with antithyroid drugs.

CDR3: CASSIETGQSYEQYF. The CDR3 DNA reads TGCGCCAGCAGCATAGAGACAGGTCAGTCCTACGAGCAGTACTTC. The chain combines TRBV5-1 with TRBJ2-7; tentative D call: TRBD1 (6 bases). The CDR3 is made up of 15 amino acids. The V end was cut by 4 bases, the J end by 1 base, with 15 bases between. Germline loops: CDR1 SGHRS, CDR2 YFSETQ.